Listed here is a single T cell receptor beta chain. Sequenced by immunoSEQ multiplex PCR; TCRdb stores in-frame clones only, minus some. The top ten clones hold around 7.1% of a sample with fewer than 85,000 clones, 90% to 95% of them seen once. The record originates from a study of T cell responses to AZD1222 COVID-19 vaccine. Trimming shortened V by 1 base and J by 0 bases, and 16 bases separated the two germline ends. Germline V CDR1 and CDR2: KGHSH, LQKENI. This CDR3 has 19 amino acids. The V and J genes are TRBV18 and TRBJ2-6; D ambiguous. This material consisted of peripheral blood, taken on day 0 of MenACWY control vaccination. This TCR was recovered from an adult in good health. CDR3 protein: CASSPLEARTHSGANVLTF. The CDR3 bases are TGTGCCAGCTCACCACTTGAAGCCCGAACCCACTCTGGGGCCAACGTCCTGACTTTC. Drawing the rest from reference TRBV18 and TRBJ2-6, the complete variable domain is NAGVMQNPRHLVRRRGQEARLRCSPMKGHSHVYWYRQLPEEGLKFMVYLQKENIIDESGMPKERFSAEFPKEGPSILRIQQVVRGDSAAYFCASSPLEARTHSGANVLTFGAGSRLTVL.